A single sample gave rise to the 9 T cell receptor beta chains below, sequenced in a study of cytomegalovirus exposure and HLA in healthy donors. Vbeta (60) and Jbeta (13) primers were used in the PCR. Clones were sequenced by immunoSEQ multiplex PCR, and TCRdb holds only the in-frame ones, with some missing. The sample carries approximately 80,000 clones, just under 75% recorded once. Sequenced sample: PBMCs. All receptors derive from a man in his sixties in good health and CMV-seronegative.

As regards this clone: Other nucleotide sequences from this sample produce the same CDR3. The CDR3: CASSPGAGNQPQHF. The CDR3 nucleotides read TGTGCCAGCTCACCAGGGGCAGGGAACCAGCCCCAGCATTTT. V and J are TRBV18 and TRBJ1-5; possible D gene TRBD1, 5 bases. Germline assignment: CDR1 KGHSH and CDR2 LQKENI. V was trimmed by 2 bases and J by 7 bases, leaving 12 bases between them. The CDR3 is made up of 14 amino acids.

The rearrangement joins TRBV5-6 to TRBJ1-2; D may be TRBD1 (6 bases). CDR3 length: 14 residues. Germline lookup yields CDR1 SGHDT and CDR2 YYEEEE. V lost 0 bases and J lost 2, with 8 bases in between. CDR3 sequence (DNA): TGTGCCAGCAGCTTGGGGGGGCTCAACTATGGCTACACCTTC. As protein: CASSLGGLNYGYTF.

This clone was detected only a few times. This chain uses TRBV2 with TRBJ2-7, with TRBD2 as a possible D gene (5 bases). Germline assignment: CDR1 SNHLY and CDR2 FYNNEI. This CDR3 comprises 13 residues. Trimming left V 9 bases short and J 2 bases short, with 14 bases between. The CDR3 DNA reads TGTGCCAGTGACGGGGAAGCGGCCTACGAGCAGTACTTC. This translates into CASDGEAAYEQYF.

This chain uses TRBV6-1 with TRBJ1-5; 8 bases match TRBD1. Germline assignment: CDR1 MNHNS and CDR2 SASEGT. V lost 4 bases and J lost 6; bases outside the gene matches: 8. The CDR3 has 15 residues. CDR3 in DNA: TGTGCCAGCAGTGCTAACAGGGGGGGGGCTCAGCCCCAGCATTTT. Translated, it gives CASSANRGGAQPQHF.

This clone was recorded only once. The CDR3 DNA is TGCGCCAGCGGTACAACAGGGGGCGACGGAGAGACCCAGTACTTC. Its protein is CASGTTGGDGETQYF. The gene calls are TRBV5-1 and TRBJ2-5; 9 bases map to TRBD1. Germline loops: CDR1 SGHRS, CDR2 YFSETQ. Unmatched junction bases numbered 11, after V lost 7 bases and J lost 4 bases. The CDR3 totals 15 residues.

The V and J genes are TRBV6-6 and TRBJ1-6, with TRBD1 as a possible D gene (6 bases). Germline CDR1 reads MNHNY; CDR2 reads SVGAGI (reference sequence). This CDR3 is built from 15 residues. V was clipped by 7 bases and J by 0 bases, with 10 bases between them. CDR3 residues: CASNGQSSYNSPLHF. As DNA, the CDR3 is TGTGCCAGCAATGGACAGAGCTCCTATAATTCACCCCTCCACTTT.

The chain couples TRBV7-8 to TRBJ2-7; 7 positions match TRBD2. J was trimmed by 10 bases and V by 5 bases; bases with no gene match: 11. CDR1 is SGHVS, CDR2 FQNEAQ, per germline. The CDR3 covers 13 residues. The CDR3 nucleotides are TGTGCCAGCAGCCTGGGGGGGGGACCCAGTCAGTACTTC. Translation gives CASSLGGGPSQYF.

The chain recombines TRBV30 with TRBJ2-3; 12 nucleotides match TRBD2. The CDR3 sequence is 16 residues long. The germline CDR1 and CDR2 sequences are GTSNPN and SVGIG (reference sequence). After removal of 6 bases from V and 1 base from J, the junction contained 8 bases not matched to a gene. The DNA for the CDR3 is TGTGCCTGCGGGACTAGCGGGTTCCCTGGCACAGATACGCAGTATTTT. Translated: CACGTSGFPGTDTQYF. The full variable domain, its missing parts supplied by reference TRBV30 and TRBJ2-3, is SQTIHQWPATLVQPVGSPLSLECTVEGTSNPNLYWYRQAAGRGLQLLFYSVGIGQISSEVPQNLSASRPQDRQFILSSKKLLLSDSGFYLCACGTSGFPGTDTQYFGPGTRLTVL.

The genes are TRBV9 and TRBJ2-2; D is ambiguous. V was shortened by 0 bases and J by 6 bases, with 12 bases between the two germline ends. Germline V gene data show CDR1 as SGDLS and CDR2 as YYNGEE. The CDR3 runs 15 residues. The CDR3, as DNA: TGTGCCAGCAGCGTAGTAGTGCATCAAGCCGGGGAGCTGTTTTTT. The encoded protein is CASSVVVHQAGELFF.